These 15 T cell receptor beta chains originate from one sample sequenced in a study of blood T cells in healthy people across ages. Primers used in a second PCR of about 7 to 12 cycles were a sample-barcoded 5' primer and a J-beta primer mix. TCRdb processed the 5' RACE reads anew with MiXCR; each CDR3 protein has one entry. Of 1,800,000 or so distinct CDR3 sequences listed, more than 35% are singletons. The sequenced sample consisted of blood. These TCRs come from a human donor in good health.

The chain has TRBV20-1 and TRBJ2-7, with unresolved D. Trimming cost V 3 bases and J 2 bases, with 11 bases left between them. Looked up from germline, CDR1 is DFQATT and CDR2 is SNEGSKA (reference sequence). This CDR3 is 13 amino acids long. The CDR3 coding sequence is TGCAGTGCTAGGCGTCTACTTCCCTACGAGCAGTACTTC. Its translation: CSARRLLPYEQYF.

This clonotype came up a few times. This chain uses TRBV20-1 with TRBJ1-2, with D unclear. CDR3 length equals 12 residues. The germline V and J ends were trimmed by 1 base and 4 bases, with 7 bases remaining between them. Germline CDR1 DFQATT, CDR2 SNEGSKA (reference sequence). CDR3 region: CSARGQVYGYTF. The CDR3 DNA reads TGCAGTGCTAGAGGGCAGGTCTATGGCTACACCTTC.

J is TRBJ2-6 and V is TRBV5-1; D call uncertain. Germline V CDR1 and CDR2: SGHRS, YFSETQ. The CDR3 length is 14 residues. The germline V and J ends were trimmed by 8 bases and 0 bases, with 9 bases remaining between them. This CDR3 reads CASYSSSGANVLTF. CDR3 bases: TGCGCCAGTTACTCCTCCTCTGGGGCCAACGTCCTGACTTTC.

The CDR3 protein is CASSPGTTGTDTQYF. The CDR3 DNA is TGTGCCAGCAGTCCCGGGACTACCGGGACAGATACGCAGTATTTT. The chain links TRBV28 to TRBJ2-3, with 7 positions matching TRBD2. From germline, CDR1 is MDHEN and CDR2 SYDVKM. CDR3 length: 15 amino acids. V dropped 5 bases and J dropped 3; count of bases not matched to a gene: 8.

The V call is TRBV20-1, the J call TRBJ2-4; 15 bases match TRBD2. Matching the DNA end better, TRBJ2-5 makes the J call doubtful. Germline CDR1 and CDR2: DFQATT and SNEGSKA (reference sequence). The CDR3 contains 17 residues. The CDR3 nucleotides read TGCAGTGCAACCGGGACTAGCGGGGGGTCAAACCAAGAGACCCAGTACTTC. It specifies CSATGTSGGSNQETQYF.

This clonotype occurred a few times. V usage is TRBV29-1 and J usage is TRBJ2-5; either TRBD1 or TRBD2 may fit D (5 bases each). The germline gives CDR1 SQVTM, CDR2 ANQGSEA. The CDR3 totals 13 residues. Trimming cost V 5 bases and J 5 bases, with 15 bases left between them. Written as DNA, the CDR3 is TGCAGCGTTTACAGGAGGCTTAGCGAGACCCAGTACTTC. Protein sequence: CSVYRRLSETQYF.

The chain is built from TRBV20-1 and TRBJ2-3; the match to TRBD2 covers 9 bases. Germline V CDR1 and CDR2: DFQATT, SNEGSKA (reference sequence). The V and J ends lost 5 bases and 0 bases, in that order; junction bases with no gene match: 9. The CDR3 contains 16 residues. CDR3 DNA: TGCAGTGCTCATAGTTCTAGCGGGATTAGCACAGATACGCAGTATTTT. It codes for CSAHSSSGISTDTQYF.

This clonotype appeared a few times. This chain joins TRBV6-1 and TRBJ2-7, with D perhaps TRBD1 (5 bases). This CDR3 has 15 residues. The V end was cut by 7 bases, the J end by 3 bases, with 19 bases between. Germline lookup yields CDR1 MNHNS and CDR2 SASEGT. CDR3 amino acids: CASNYPQGNVYEQYF. CDR3 nucleotide sequence: TGTGCCAGCAACTACCCTCAGGGAAATGTCTACGAGCAGTACTTC.

The V gene is TRBV7-3, the J gene TRBJ1-1, with TRBD1 identical over 7 bases. The V segment lost 7 bases and the J segment 4 bases; nucleotides outside the gene matches: 6. Germline values: CDR1 SGHTA, CDR2 FQGTGA. This CDR3 comprises 13 residues. CDR3 residues: CASNSNRGTEAFF. For the CDR3, the DNA is TGTGCCAGCAACTCTAACAGGGGCACTGAAGCTTTCTTT.

The chain couples TRBV4-1 to TRBJ2-4; weak D call: TRBD1 (6 bases). The assigned J gene may be wrong: the sequence end matches TRBJ2-7 better. CDR1 and CDR2 (germline): MGHRA, YSYEKL. This CDR3 is 15 amino acids long. The CDR3 region is CASSPTGRGGYEQYF. The CDR3 bases are TGCGCCAGCAGCCCCACAGGGAGAGGAGGCTACGAGCAGTACTTC.

This clonotype was picked up one time. The chain has TRBV20-1 and TRBJ1-1, with D hard to call. The CDR3 sequence is 13 residues long. Trimming pared 3 bases from V and 0 bases from J, leaving 8 bases between. Germline V gene lookup returns CDR1 DFQATT and CDR2 SNEGSKA (reference sequence). The CDR3 reads CSASRTVNTEAFF. The CDR3 DNA reads as TGCAGTGCTAGCCGTACAGTGAACACTGAAGCTTTCTTT.

The chain links TRBV15 to TRBJ1-6; D gene ambiguous. The CDR3 consists of 16 residues. V dropped 0 bases and J dropped 3 bases, with 9 bases sitting between them. Germline CDR1 is LNHNV and CDR2 is YYDKDF (reference sequence). The CDR3 loop is CATSRETGNYNSPLHF. The DNA of the CDR3 is TGTGCCACCAGCAGAGAGACTGGGAACTATAATTCACCCCTCCACTTT. The full variable domain, rest sourced from reference TRBV15 and TRBJ1-6, is DAMVIQNPRYQVTQFGKPVTLSCSQTLNHNVMYWYQQKSSQAPKLLFHYYDKDFNNEADTPDNFQSRRPNTSFCFLDIRSPGLGDTAMYLCATSRETGNYNSPLHFGNGTRLTVT.

The chain joins TRBV29-1 to TRBJ2-3, with 7 bases matching TRBD1. Germline loops: CDR1 SQVTM, CDR2 ANQGSEA. The CDR3 covers 14 residues. The V segment lost 8 bases and the J segment 1 base; nucleotides outside the gene matches: 9. This chain's CDR3 is CSNSPGQRTDTQYF. The CDR3 DNA follows: TGCAGCAATTCCCCGGGACAGCGCACAGATACGCAGTATTTT.

This clonotype was detected a few times. A read error may produce the germline difference seen at one junction end. V usage is TRBV7-8 and J usage is TRBJ2-7, with a possible D match to TRBD1 (6 bases). Per germline, CDR1 SGHVS and CDR2 FQNEAQ. This CDR3 is 13 amino acids long. The CDR3 DNA follows: TGTGCCTGCAGCGGCGACAGGACCTACGAGCAGTACTTC. This sequence encodes CACSGDRTYEQYF.

This clonotype was detected only a few times. The V call is TRBV20-1, the J call TRBJ1-2; D uncertain. CDR3 length equals 13 residues. In germline, CDR1 is DFQATT, CDR2 SNEGSKA (reference sequence). V was pared by 5 bases and J by 0 bases, with 10 bases between. The CDR3 nucleotides read TGCAGTGCTTCACGTGGGGCTAACTATGGCTACACCTTC. Its translation is CSASRGANYGYTF.